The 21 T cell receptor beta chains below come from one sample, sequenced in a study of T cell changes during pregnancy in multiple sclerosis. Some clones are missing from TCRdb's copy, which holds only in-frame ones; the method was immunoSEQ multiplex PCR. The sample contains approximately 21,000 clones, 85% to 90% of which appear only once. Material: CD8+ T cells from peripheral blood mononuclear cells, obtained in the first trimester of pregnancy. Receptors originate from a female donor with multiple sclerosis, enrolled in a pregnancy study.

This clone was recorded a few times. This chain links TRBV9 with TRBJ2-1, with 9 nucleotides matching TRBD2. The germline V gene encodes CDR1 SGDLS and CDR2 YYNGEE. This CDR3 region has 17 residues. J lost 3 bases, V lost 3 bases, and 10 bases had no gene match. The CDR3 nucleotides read TGTGCCAGCAGCGATTCGACTAGCGGACCTTTCTACAATGAGCAGTTCTTC. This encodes CASSDSTSGPFYNEQFF.

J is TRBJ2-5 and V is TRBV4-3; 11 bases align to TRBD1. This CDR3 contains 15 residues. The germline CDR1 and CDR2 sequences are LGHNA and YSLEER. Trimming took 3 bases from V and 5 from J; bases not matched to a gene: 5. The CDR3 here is CASSQDRGRVETQYF. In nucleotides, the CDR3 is TGCGCCAGCAGCCAGGACAGGGGGCGCGTGGAGACCCAGTACTTC.

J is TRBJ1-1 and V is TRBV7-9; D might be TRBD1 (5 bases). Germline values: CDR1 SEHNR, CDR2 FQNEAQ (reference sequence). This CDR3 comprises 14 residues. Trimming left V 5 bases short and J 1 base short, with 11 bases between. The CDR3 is CASSPRGENTEAFF. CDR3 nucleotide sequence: TGTGCCAGCAGCCCCCGGGGGGAGAACACTGAAGCTTTCTTT. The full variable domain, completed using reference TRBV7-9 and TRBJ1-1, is DTGVSQNPRHKITKRGQNVTFRCDPISEHNRLYWYRQTLGQGPEFLTYFQNEAQLEKSRLLSDRFSAERPKGSFSTLEIQRTEQGDSAMYLCASSPRGENTEAFFGQGTRLTVV.

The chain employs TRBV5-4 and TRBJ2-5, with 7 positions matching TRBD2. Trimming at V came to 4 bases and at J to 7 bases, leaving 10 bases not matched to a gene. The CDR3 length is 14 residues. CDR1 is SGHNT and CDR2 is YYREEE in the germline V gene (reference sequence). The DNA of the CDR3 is TGTGCCAGCAGCCTACCGGGACTACTAACGACCCAGTACTTC. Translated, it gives CASSLPGLLTTQYF.

The CDR3 here is CASSYELAGGNEQFF. Here the CDR3 DNA reads TGTGCCAGCAGTTACGAACTAGCGGGAGGCAATGAGCAGTTCTTC. This chain connects TRBV6-6 to TRBJ2-1; 12 nucleotides line up with TRBD2. The V and J ends lost 2 bases and 6 bases, in that order; junction bases with no gene match: 2. This CDR3 is built from 15 residues. CDR1 and CDR2 (germline): MNHNY, SVGAGI (reference sequence).

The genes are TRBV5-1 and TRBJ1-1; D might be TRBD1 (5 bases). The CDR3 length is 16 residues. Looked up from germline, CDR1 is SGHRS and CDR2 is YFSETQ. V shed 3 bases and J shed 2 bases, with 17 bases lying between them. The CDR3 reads CASSSVGGGINTEAFF. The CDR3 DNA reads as TGCGCCAGCAGCTCCGTCGGGGGAGGAATTAACACTGAAGCTTTCTTT.

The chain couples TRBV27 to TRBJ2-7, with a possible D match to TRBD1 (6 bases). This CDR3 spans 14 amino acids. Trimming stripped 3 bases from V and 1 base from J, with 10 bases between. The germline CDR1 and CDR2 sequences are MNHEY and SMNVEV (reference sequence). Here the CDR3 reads CASSFLDRSYEQYF. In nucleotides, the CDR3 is TGTGCCAGCAGTTTCCTCGACAGGTCCTACGAGCAGTACTTC.

CDR3 sequence reads: CASSKGTGGAWGLNTIYF. The CDR3 coding sequence is TGTGCCAGCAGCAAAGGGACAGGGGGCGCGTGGGGTCTAAACACCATATATTTT. J is TRBJ1-3 and V is TRBV21-1; the table names TRBD1, a call not compared with the DNA. TRBV21-1 represents a pseudogene. The CDR3 runs to 18 residues.

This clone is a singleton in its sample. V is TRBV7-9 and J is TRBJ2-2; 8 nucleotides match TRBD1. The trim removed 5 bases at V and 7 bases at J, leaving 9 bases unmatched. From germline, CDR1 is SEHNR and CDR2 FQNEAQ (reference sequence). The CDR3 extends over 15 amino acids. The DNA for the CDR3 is TGTGCCAGCAGCCCGCGGACAGGGTCTGGCGGGGAGCTGTTTTTT. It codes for CASSPRTGSGGELFF.

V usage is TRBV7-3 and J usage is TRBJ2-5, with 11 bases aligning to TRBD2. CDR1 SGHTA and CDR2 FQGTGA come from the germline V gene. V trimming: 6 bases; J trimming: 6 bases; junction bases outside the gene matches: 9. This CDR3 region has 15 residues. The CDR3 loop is CASSPIAGGPKTQYF. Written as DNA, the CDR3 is TGTGCCAGCAGTCCCATAGCGGGAGGGCCCAAGACCCAGTACTTC.

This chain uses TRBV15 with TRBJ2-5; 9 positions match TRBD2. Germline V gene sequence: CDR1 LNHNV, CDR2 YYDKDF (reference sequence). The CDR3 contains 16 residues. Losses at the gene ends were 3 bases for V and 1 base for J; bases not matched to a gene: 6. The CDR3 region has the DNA TGTGCCACCAGCAGTCTAGCGGGAACGCCCCAAGAGACCCAGTACTTC. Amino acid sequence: CATSSLAGTPQETQYF.

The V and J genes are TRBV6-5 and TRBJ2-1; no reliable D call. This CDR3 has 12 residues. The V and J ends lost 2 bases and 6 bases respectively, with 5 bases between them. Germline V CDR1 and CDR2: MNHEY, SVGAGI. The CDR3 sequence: CASSYPGNEQFF. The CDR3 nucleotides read TGTGCCAGCAGTTACCCGGGCAATGAGCAGTTCTTC.

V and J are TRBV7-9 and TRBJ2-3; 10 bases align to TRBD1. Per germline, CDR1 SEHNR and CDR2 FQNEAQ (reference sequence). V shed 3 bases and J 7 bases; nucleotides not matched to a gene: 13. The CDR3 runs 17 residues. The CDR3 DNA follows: TGTGCCAGCAGCTTTCGGTCGGGGGACAGGGGCGCCTATACGCAGTATTTT. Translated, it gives CASSFRSGDRGAYTQYF.

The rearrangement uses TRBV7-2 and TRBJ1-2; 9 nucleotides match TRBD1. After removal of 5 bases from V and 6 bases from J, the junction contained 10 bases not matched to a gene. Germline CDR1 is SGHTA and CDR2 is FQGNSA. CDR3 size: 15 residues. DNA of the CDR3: TGTGCCAGCAGCCCGCGGACAGGGGACCTGAATGGCTACACCTTC. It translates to CASSPRTGDLNGYTF. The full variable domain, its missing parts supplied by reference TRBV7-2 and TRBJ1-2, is GAGVSQSPSNKVTEKGKDVELRCDPISGHTALYWYRQSLGQGLEFLIYFQGNSAPDKSGLPSDRFSAERTGGSVSTLTIQRTQQEDSAVYLCASSPRTGDLNGYTFGSGTRLTVV.

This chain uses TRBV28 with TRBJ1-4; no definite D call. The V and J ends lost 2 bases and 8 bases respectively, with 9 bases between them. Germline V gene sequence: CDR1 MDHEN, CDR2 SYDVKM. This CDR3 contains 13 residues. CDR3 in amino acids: CASSLREDEKLFF. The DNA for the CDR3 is TGTGCCAGCAGTTTACGGGAGGACGAAAAACTGTTTTTT.

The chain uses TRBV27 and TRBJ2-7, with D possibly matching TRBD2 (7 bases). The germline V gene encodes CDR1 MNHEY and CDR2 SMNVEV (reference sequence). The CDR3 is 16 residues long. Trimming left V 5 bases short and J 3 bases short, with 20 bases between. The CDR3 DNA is TGTGCCAGCAGTCCGTTCGGGGGAGGGGGTTACTACGAGCAGTACTTC. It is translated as CASSPFGGGGYYEQYF.

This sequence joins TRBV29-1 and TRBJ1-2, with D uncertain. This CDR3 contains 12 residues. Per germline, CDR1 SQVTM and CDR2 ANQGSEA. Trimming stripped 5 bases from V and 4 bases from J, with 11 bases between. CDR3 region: CSVRNSGYGYTF. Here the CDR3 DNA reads TGCAGCGTTCGGAACAGTGGCTATGGCTACACCTTC.

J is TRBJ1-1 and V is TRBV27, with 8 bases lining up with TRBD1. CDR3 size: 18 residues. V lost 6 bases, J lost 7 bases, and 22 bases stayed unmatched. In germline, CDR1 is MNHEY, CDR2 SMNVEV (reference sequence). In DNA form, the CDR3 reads TGTGCCAGCAGCGGGACAGGAGGCCTTAATTATAAGCGGAGTGAAGCTTTCTTT. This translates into CASSGTGGLNYKRSEAFF.

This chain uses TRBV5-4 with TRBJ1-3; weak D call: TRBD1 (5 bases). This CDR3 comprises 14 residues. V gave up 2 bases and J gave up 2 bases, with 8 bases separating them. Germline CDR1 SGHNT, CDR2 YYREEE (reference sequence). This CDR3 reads CASSFGGTGNTIYF. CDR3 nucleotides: TGTGCCAGCAGCTTTGGGGGGACTGGAAACACCATATATTTT.

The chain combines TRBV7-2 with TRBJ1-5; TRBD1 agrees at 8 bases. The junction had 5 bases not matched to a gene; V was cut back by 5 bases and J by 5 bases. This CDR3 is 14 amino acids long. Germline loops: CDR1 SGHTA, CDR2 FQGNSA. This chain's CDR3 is CASSRDRNDQPQHF. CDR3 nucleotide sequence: TGTGCCAGCAGCCGGGACAGGAACGATCAGCCCCAGCATTTT.

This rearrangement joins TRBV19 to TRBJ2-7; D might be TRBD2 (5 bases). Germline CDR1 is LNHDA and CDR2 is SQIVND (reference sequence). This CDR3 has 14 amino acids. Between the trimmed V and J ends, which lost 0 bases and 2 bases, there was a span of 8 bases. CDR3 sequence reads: CASSIDRGAYEQYF. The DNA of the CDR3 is TGTGCCAGTAGTATAGATCGGGGAGCCTACGAGCAGTACTTC.